This entry lists 19 T cell receptor beta chains sequenced from one sample in a study of human T cells and chemical hapten exposure. From the RACE reads, TCRdb called clonotypes with MiXCR, one entry per CDR3 protein. This table has 150,000 or so distinct CDR3 sequences, approximately 14% appearing once. The time point: patch test 1, 2 weeks after DPC sensitization. Treatment here: therapeutic diphenylcyclopropenone sensitization with weekly scalp DPC. The source material was whole blood, sampled in connection with sensitization to the hapten diphenylcyclopropenone (DPC). Receptors originate from a woman aged 25 to 45 with alopecia areata. Some clones in this sample may be carry-over from other donors' samples.

This clonotype has more than one count but fewer than ten. The chain carries TRBV7-9 and TRBJ2-5; D is unclear. V lost 4 bases and J lost 1, with 16 bases in between. The CDR3 extends over 16 amino acids. Germline V gene lookup returns CDR1 SEHNR and CDR2 FQNEAQ (reference sequence). The chain's CDR3 is CASSSQKQLPQETQYF. In DNA, the CDR3 is TGTGCCAGCAGCTCACAGAAACAACTACCCCAAGAGACCCAGTACTTC.

The chain uses TRBV5-5 and TRBJ2-2, with D uncertain. The V end lost 4 bases, the J end lost 8 bases, and 9 bases lay between the germline ends. The CDR3 sequence is 12 residues long. Germline assignment: CDR1 SGHKS and CDR2 YYEKEE (reference sequence). The CDR3 DNA reads as TGTGCCAGCAGCCCGGGCTTGGGGGAGCTGTTTTTT. It encodes CASSPGLGELFF.

The chain has TRBV7-8 and TRBJ1-6, with a weak D call TRBD1 (6 bases). The germline V gene encodes CDR1 SGHVS and CDR2 FQNEAQ. The length of the CDR3 is 15 residues. The V end lost 6 bases, the J end lost 1 base, and 10 bases lay between the germline ends. CDR3 sequence: CASRPGTSYNSPLHF. The CDR3 DNA follows: TGTGCCAGCAGACCTGGGACATCCTATAATTCACCCCTCCACTTT.

In this sample, this clonotype turned up a few times. The rearrangement joins TRBV30 to TRBJ2-5; perhaps TRBD1 as D (5 bases). The CDR3 is 13 residues long. Trimming pared 0 bases from V and 5 bases from J, leaving 10 bases between. Germline V gene data show CDR1 as GTSNPN and CDR2 as SVGIG (reference sequence). The CDR3 is CAWSVRGMETQYF. In DNA form, the CDR3 reads TGTGCCTGGAGTGTTAGGGGAATGGAGACCCAGTACTTC.

There are many counts of this clonotype. V gene TRBV7-8 combines with J gene TRBJ1-4, with a weak D call TRBD1 (5 bases). Germline loops: CDR1 SGHVS, CDR2 FQNEAQ. V lost 1 base and J 7 bases, leaving 16 bases between the germline ends. The CDR3 sequence is 16 residues long. The CDR3 coding sequence is TGTGCCAGCAGCTTAGTAAAATCAGGGTGGGGTGAAAAACTGTTTTTT. Protein product: CASSLVKSGWGEKLFF.

In this sample, this clonotype turned up a few times. The chain uses TRBV12-3 or TRBV12-4 and TRBJ1-5; D gene uncertain. This CDR3 contains 13 residues. V shed 6 bases and J shed 5 bases, with 11 bases lying between them. The CDR3 nucleotides are TGTGCCAGCAGGGCCCGCTGGGATCAGCCCCAGCATTTT. This gives the protein CASRARWDQPQHF.

The V call is TRBV20-1, the J call TRBJ2-2; D might be TRBD1 (5 bases). The CDR3 totals 14 residues. V was cut by 0 bases and J by 1 base, with 6 bases left in between. Germline V gene lookup returns CDR1 DFQATT and CDR2 SNEGSKA (reference sequence). CDR3 DNA: TGCAGTGCTAGAGATCAGGGGAACACCGGGGAGCTGTTTTTT. Its translation is CSARDQGNTGELFF.

This clonotype was observed a handful of times. V and J are TRBV19 and TRBJ2-1; D ambiguous. V lost 6 bases to trimming and J lost 9 bases, with 9 bases between them. The CDR3 consists of 11 residues. Germline V lookup: CDR1 LNHDA, CDR2 SQIVND (reference sequence). The CDR3 nucleotides are TGTGCCAGTAGGAATTTTGGTGAGCAGTTCTTC. This translates into CASRNFGEQFF. The whole variable domain, remainder taken from reference TRBV19 and TRBJ2-1, is DGGITQSPKYLFRKEGQNVTLSCEQNLNHDAMYWYRQDPGQGLRLIYYSQIVNDFQKGDIAEGYSVSREKKESFPLTVTSAQKNPTAFYLCASRNFGEQFFGPGTRLTVL.

V gene TRBV28 combines with J gene TRBJ1-5; unclear D gene. The CDR3 is 16 amino acids. The germline V and J ends were trimmed by 8 bases and 5 bases, with 22 bases remaining between them. Germline CDR1 is MDHEN and CDR2 is SYDVKM. CDR3 region: CASEPLDQSTDQPQHF. In DNA form, the CDR3 reads TGTGCCAGCGAACCATTGGACCAAAGTACTGATCAGCCCCAGCATTTT.

The chain links TRBV6-5 to TRBJ2-2; 11 bases fit TRBD2. Per the germline V gene, CDR1 is MNHEY and CDR2 is SVGAGI. The V gene end was trimmed by 6 bases and the J gene end by 6 bases; junction bases not matched to a gene: 6. CDR3 length: 15 amino acids. The CDR3 DNA follows: TGTGCCAGCAGACTACTAGCGGGAGTCTCCGGGGAGCTGTTTTTT. Translating it yields CASRLLAGVSGELFF.

A few counts support this clonotype. The rearrangement uses TRBV6-5 and TRBJ2-6; the match to TRBD2 covers 7 bases. The CDR3 covers 15 residues. V was pared by 4 bases and J by 2 bases, with 2 bases of the junction left unmatched. Per germline, CDR1 MNHEY and CDR2 SVGAGI. The DNA of the CDR3 is TGTGCCAGCAGTTCGGGGGGAACTGGGGCCAACGTCCTGACTTTC. This translates into CASSSGGTGANVLTF.

The rearrangement links TRBV6-5 to TRBJ1-2, with 7 bases lining up with TRBD1. This CDR3 has 15 residues. V lost 6 bases, J lost 2 bases, and 9 bases stayed unmatched. The germline gives CDR1 MNHEY, CDR2 SVGAGI. The CDR3 region is CASRRGQWGNYGYTF. The CDR3 region has the DNA TGTGCCAGCAGAAGGGGACAGTGGGGCAACTATGGCTACACCTTC.

V and J are TRBV28 and TRBJ2-7; tentative D call: TRBD2 (6 bases). The CDR3 has 15 amino acids. V was clipped by 2 bases and J by 2 bases, with 13 bases between them. The V gene's germline CDR1 is MDHEN and CDR2 SYDVKM. The CDR3 DNA reads TGTGCCAGCAGTTTAGACCTAGCGATAGCCTACGAGCAGTACTTC. Encoded protein: CASSLDLAIAYEQYF.

The CDR3 loop is CSVEEGGGHTEAFF. As DNA, the CDR3 is TGCAGCGTTGAAGAAGGAGGGGGTCACACTGAAGCTTTCTTT. This chain links TRBV29-1 with TRBJ1-1; possible D gene TRBD1, 6 bases. Germline lookup yields CDR1 SQVTM and CDR2 ANQGSEA. Trimming removed 0 bases at V and 3 bases at J, with 11 bases between. The CDR3 has 14 residues.

The chain carries TRBV12-3 or TRBV12-4 and TRBJ1-1, with D perhaps TRBD1 (6 bases). This CDR3 contains 16 residues. V gave up 3 bases and J gave up 4 bases, with 18 bases separating them. CDR3 sequence reads: CASSFQGSGFVTEAFF. The CDR3 coding sequence is TGTGCCAGCAGTTTTCAGGGGAGTGGGTTTGTCACTGAAGCTTTCTTT.

This chain connects TRBV20-1 to TRBJ2-7; D perhaps matches TRBD2 (6 bases). V was trimmed by 1 base and J by 5 bases, leaving 15 bases between them. Germline loops: CDR1 DFQATT, CDR2 SNEGSKA (reference sequence). This CDR3 region has 14 residues. The CDR3 region is CSARVGGRVDEQYF. The CDR3 nucleotides are TGCAGTGCTAGAGTTGGGGGGAGAGTCGACGAGCAGTACTTC.

This clonotype was detected a few times. The chain has TRBV20-1 and TRBJ2-5; 10 positions match TRBD2. CDR1 DFQATT and CDR2 SNEGSKA come from the germline V gene (reference sequence). CDR3 length equals 13 residues. J was trimmed by 4 bases and V by 4 bases; bases with no gene match: 3. This chain's CDR3 is CSAKRTSGETQYF. In nucleotides, the CDR3 is TGCAGTGCTAAAAGGACTAGCGGAGAGACCCAGTACTTC.

This clonotype was seen only once. This chain connects TRBV29-1 to TRBJ2-6, with D perhaps TRBD1 (6 bases). This CDR3 has 14 residues. Germline V lookup: CDR1 SQVTM, CDR2 ANQGSEA. Trimming removed 6 bases at V and 1 base at J, with 10 bases between. The CDR3 coding sequence is TGCAGCGTCCAACAGGGATCTGGGGCCAACGTCCTGACTTTC. Translated, it gives CSVQQGSGANVLTF.

This clonotype occurred once. This chain uses TRBV28 with TRBJ1-6, with D hard to call. The CDR3 contains 14 residues. CDR1 and CDR2 from the germline V gene are MDHEN and SYDVKM. Trimming left V 6 bases short and J 0 bases short, with 6 bases between. DNA of the CDR3: TGTGCCAGCAGAGCAAGCTCCTATAATTCACCCCTCCACTTT. Protein product: CASRASSYNSPLHF.